This T cell receptor beta chain is drawn from a study of post-analysis software for immune sequencing data. Overall study findings and caveats: The five TRBV segments detected at higher frequency in patients than in controls included TRBV5-6, TRBV5-1 and TRBV20-1.

Sequencing libraries made from TCR beta cDNA carried unique molecular identifiers. TCRdb ran MiXCR on the PCR reads and lists one entry per CDR3 protein. This sample has about 540,000 distinct CDR3 sequences, with 30% to 40% found just once. V shed 2 bases and J 6 bases; nucleotides not matched to a gene: 3. The CDR3 has 13 residues. Germline V gene sequence: CDR1 SGHAT, CDR2 FQDESV (reference sequence). This clonotype was observed a handful of times. Its target is not known. V is TRBV11-1 and J is TRBJ1-2; 7 bases match TRBD1. The receptor comes from a girl aged 2-17 years with multiple sclerosis. Sequencing was carried out using blood. The CDR3 reads CASSLLDRDGYTF. CDR3 nucleotides: TGTGCCAGCAGCTTACTCGACAGGGATGGCTACACCTTC.